A single sample gave rise to the 25 T cell receptor beta chains below, sequenced in a study of response to subunit inactivated influenza vaccine. TCRdb analysed the RT-PCR reads with MiXCR anew, one entry per CDR3 protein. The sample records about 520,000 distinct CDR3 sequences, about 25% being singletons. Source: CD4+ T cells sorted from PBMCs, taken less than 6 days after vaccination. The receptor source for this set is a man aged 50-59 years who received an inactivated influenza vaccine.

The V and J genes are TRBV7-6 and TRBJ2-1; 7 bases agree with TRBD2. The CDR3 has 18 amino acids. In germline, CDR1 is SGHVS, CDR2 FNYEAQ. Trimming cost V 0 bases and J 3 bases; bases outside gene matches: 11. The CDR3 DNA reads TGTGCCAGCAGCTTAGCAGGATGGCGGGAGAGGGGCTACAATGAGCAGTTCTTC. Translated, it gives CASSLAGWRERGYNEQFF.

This rearrangement joins TRBV12-3 or TRBV12-4 to TRBJ1-5, with 8 bases that match TRBD1. The CDR3 is 16 residues long. After removal of 5 bases from V and 1 base from J, the junction contained 7 bases not matched to a gene. In DNA form, the CDR3 reads TGTGCCAGCAGTCTCGATAGGACAGGGAGCAATCAGCCCCAGCATTTT. Protein product: CASSLDRTGSNQPQHF.

This clonotype was counted a few times. The genes are TRBV18 and TRBJ2-2, with TRBD1 as a possible D gene (5 bases). V was shortened by 1 base and J by 0 bases, with 15 bases between the two germline ends. The CDR3 is 18 residues long. From germline, CDR1 is KGHSH and CDR2 LQKENI. The CDR3 nucleotides are TGTGCCAGCTCACCACGCCAGACAGCTACTACGAACACCGGGGAGCTGTTTTTT. Translated, it gives CASSPRQTATTNTGELFF.

V usage is TRBV18 and J usage is TRBJ2-5; no definite D call. CDR1 and CDR2 (germline): KGHSH, LQKENI. The CDR3 has 13 amino acids. The V gene lost 2 bases and the J gene lost 2 bases, with 6 bases spanning the gap. The CDR3 coding sequence is TGTGCCAGCTCACCAAGATATCAAGAGACCCAGTACTTC. This codes for CASSPRYQETQYF.

This clonotype was counted only a few times. Likely a read error: the CDR3 ends without its conserved phenylalanine or tryptophan. No DNA is shown, since the ends of the CDR3 on it are uncertain; the CDR3 is the one TCRdb lists. V usage is TRBV2 and J usage is TRBJ2-5; the DNA was not used to check the table's D call, TRBD2. Germline V CDR1 and CDR2: SNHLY, FYNNEI. Including both end residues, the CDR3 is 13 amino acids long. CDR3 residues: CASIVSSGGSPFL.

The rearrangement links TRBV7-9 to TRBJ1-4; possibly TRBD1 for D (6 bases). Trimming pared 5 bases from V and 8 bases from J, leaving 12 bases between. The germline V gene encodes CDR1 SEHNR and CDR2 FQNEAQ (reference sequence). CDR3 size: 13 residues. CDR3 bases: TGTGCCAGCAGCATTCAAACAGGGGAAAAACTGTTTTTT. This encodes CASSIQTGEKLFF.

Points on this clonotype: Given a much more abundant clone one base away, this may be a read error. The gene calls are TRBV11-2 and TRBJ2-2; no reliable D call. V was pared by 4 bases and J by 7 bases, with 7 bases between. The CDR3 spans 12 residues. Per the germline V gene, CDR1 is SGHAT and CDR2 is FQNNGV. CDR3 nucleotides: TGTGCCAGCAGCTCATGGCTCGGGGAGCTGTTTTTT. It is translated as CASSSWLGELFF.

The J gene is TRBJ1-1, the V gene TRBV6-1; the D gene is possibly TRBD1 (6 bases). This CDR3 spans 12 amino acids. Germline CDR1 reads MNHNS; CDR2 reads SASEGT. The ends were cut back, 4 bases at V and 12 bases at J, with 15 bases in the middle. In nucleotides, the CDR3 is TGTGCCAGCAGTGTACAGGGCGGCTTGTCTTTCTTT. Its translation is CASSVQGGLSFF.

This chain links TRBV2 with TRBJ2-1, with a possible D match to TRBD1 (6 bases). The CDR3 consists of 13 residues. Germline V gene lookup returns CDR1 SNHLY and CDR2 FYNNEI. Trimming stripped 4 bases from V and 14 bases from J, with 18 bases between. The CDR3 coding sequence is TGTGCCAGCAGTGTTGGGGAAGGGGGTGTAGAGTTCTTC. The encoded protein is CASSVGEGGVEFF.

The chain employs TRBV12-3 or TRBV12-4 and TRBJ2-3, with TRBD2 matching over 7 bases. This CDR3 spans 15 amino acids. Unmatched junction bases numbered 8, after V lost 3 bases and J lost 5 bases. The CDR3 loop is CASSLGGLQKDTQYF. The CDR3 DNA is TGTGCCAGCAGTTTGGGGGGACTACAGAAAGATACGCAGTATTTT.

A few counts support this clonotype. The V gene is TRBV19, the J gene TRBJ2-1; 7 bases are shared with TRBD2. From germline, CDR1 is LNHDA and CDR2 SQIVND (reference sequence). This CDR3 spans 14 amino acids. Unmatched junction bases numbered 9, after V lost 6 bases and J lost 7 bases. In nucleotides, the CDR3 is TGTGCCAGTAGCACAAGGGCCGGGAGGAATGAGCAGTTCTTC. The encoded protein is CASSTRAGRNEQFF.

Details on this clonotype: It may be a read error: a sequence one base away is much more abundant. The chain is built from TRBV11-2 and TRBJ2-1, with a weak D call TRBD2 (5 bases). V was pared by 2 bases and J by 7 bases, with 9 bases between. Germline V gives CDR1 SGHAT, CDR2 FQNNGV. The CDR3 spans 13 residues. The CDR3 nucleotides are TGTGCCAGCAGCTTATTGAGAGGGAATGAGCAGTTCTTC. Protein: CASSLLRGNEQFF.

In its sample, this clonotype was seen a few times. This rearrangement joins TRBV15 to TRBJ2-1, with D possibly being TRBD1 (5 bases). Germline CDR1 is LNHNV and CDR2 is YYDKDF (reference sequence). V was pared by 1 base and J by 4 bases, with 17 bases between. The CDR3 has 17 residues. For the CDR3, the DNA is TGTGCCACCAGCAGAGGGGGCGGACCGTCGCGGTACAATGAGCAGTTCTTC. The encoded protein is CATSRGGGPSRYNEQFF.

The chain recombines TRBV12-3 or TRBV12-4 with TRBJ2-5; no definite D call. The V end lost 6 bases, the J end lost 5 bases, and 10 bases lay between the germline ends. The length of the CDR3 is 12 residues. The CDR3 is CASRSIEETQYF. CDR3 bases: TGTGCCAGCAGGAGCATTGAGGAGACCCAGTACTTC.

The V and J genes are TRBV7-9 and TRBJ2-5; D is undetermined. Germline CDR1 is SEHNR and CDR2 is FQNEAQ (reference sequence). This CDR3 contains 13 residues. V lost 2 bases and J lost 5, with 9 bases in between. Here the CDR3 DNA reads TGTGCCAGCAGCTTAAAAGCGTGGGAGACCCAGTACTTC. This encodes CASSLKAWETQYF.

J is TRBJ1-3 and V is TRBV12-3 or TRBV12-4; D is perhaps TRBD1 (6 bases). V was shortened by 2 bases and J by 2 bases, with 7 bases between the two germline ends. The CDR3 length is 14 residues. CDR3 DNA: TGTGCCAGCAGTTTATCAGGGGCTGGAAACACCATATATTTT. Translated, it gives CASSLSGAGNTIYF.

This clonotype was detected a few times. V and J are TRBV12-3 or TRBV12-4 and TRBJ1-5, with D possibly TRBD1 on 6 matching bases. Trimming took off 5 bases at V and 6 bases at J, with 14 bases between the two ends. The CDR3 consists of 14 residues. The DNA of the CDR3 is TGTGCCAGCAGTACAGGGACCGAAAGTCAGCCCCAGCATTTT. Amino acids: CASSTGTESQPQHF.

As concerns this clonotype: A much larger clone sits a single nucleotide away, making a read error possible. The rearrangement uses TRBV3-1 and TRBJ1-5; D ambiguous. Trimming removed 1 base from V and 7 bases from J, with 5 bases in between. Germline values: CDR1 LGHDT, CDR2 YNNKEL (reference sequence). CDR3 length: 12 residues. The CDR3 DNA reads as TGTGCCAGCAGCCAAGGTAAACAGCCCCAGCATTTT. Translation gives CASSQGKQPQHF.

The chain joins TRBV6-1 to TRBJ1-4, with 7 bases that match TRBD1. Germline trimming cut 6 bases from V and 6 bases from J; bases unmatched to any gene: 13. CDR3 length equals 16 residues. CDR1 is MNHNS and CDR2 is SASEGT in the germline V gene. The CDR3 coding sequence is TGTGCCAGCAGAGAACAGGGGAGAGGTGGATATGAAAAACTGTTTTTT. Its protein product is CASREQGRGGYEKLFF.

This clonotype was seen more than once but under ten times. The V gene is TRBV29-1, the J gene TRBJ2-7; no reliable D call. Germline V gene lookup returns CDR1 SQVTM and CDR2 ANQGSEA. V was cut by 7 bases and J by 7 bases, with 20 bases left in between. There are 13 residues in the CDR3. The CDR3 bases are TGCAGCGCCAACTCAGGACCGCCTTGGGAGCAGTACTTC. It is translated as CSANSGPPWEQYF.

This clonotype occurred a few times. J is TRBJ1-5 and V is TRBV7-2; maybe TRBD1 (5 bases). The CDR3 is 15 residues long. V lost 3 bases and J 3 bases, leaving 12 bases between the germline ends. In germline, CDR1 is SGHTA, CDR2 FQGNSA. The CDR3 DNA reads as TGTGCCAGCAGCTTTGGGACTGCCTACAATCAGCCCCAGCATTTT. Its translation: CASSFGTAYNQPQHF.

This chain joins TRBV6-5 and TRBJ1-6; no firm D call. Trimming took 6 bases from V and 7 from J, leaving 7 bases between them. This CDR3 is built from 12 residues. Germline loops: CDR1 MNHEY, CDR2 SVGAGI. The DNA of the CDR3 is TGTGCCAGCAGAACGGGAAATTCACCCCTCCACTTT. It yields the protein CASRTGNSPLHF.

For this clonotype: Germline is not matched at one junction end, which may reflect a read error. The chain is built from TRBV9 and TRBJ2-5, with 8 bases identical to TRBD1. Germline-derived CDR1 and CDR2 are SGDLS and YYNGEE. The CDR3 consists of 15 residues. CDR3 bases: TGTGCCAGCAGCCCCCGGACAGGGTCGCGAGAGGCCCAGTACTTC. As protein: CASSPRTGSREAQYF.

The CDR3 region is CASSLAVNANTGELFF. The DNA of the CDR3 is TGCGCCAGCAGCTTGGCTGTTAACGCGAACACCGGGGAGCTGTTTTTT. This chain connects TRBV5-1 to TRBJ2-2; D is unresolved. The V gene's germline CDR1 is SGHRS and CDR2 YFSETQ. This CDR3 has 16 amino acids. V was cut by 0 bases and J by 0 bases, with 9 bases left in between.

This clonotype was detected only a few times. The CDR3 DNA follows: TGTGCCAGCAGTGGAGGACAGGGGGCTTTGGAGACCCAGTACTTC. This translates into CASSGGQGALETQYF. V is TRBV12-3 or TRBV12-4 and J is TRBJ2-5; 11 bases are a match to TRBD1. Trimming removed 5 bases from V and 5 bases from J; junction bases left unmatched: 7. The CDR3 sequence is 15 residues long.